The source of this T cell receptor beta chain is a study of T cells after yellow fever vaccination. Study background: It was SMART-Seq v4 Ultra Low Input that prepared the fractions with low cell numbers.

The TCR cDNA carried a universal primer site and UMIs from 5'RACE template switching. TCRdb re-called the 5' RACE reads through MiXCR, storing one row per CDR3 protein. Of 200,000 to 300,000 distinct CDR3 sequences listed, over 10% are singletons. Germline V lookup: CDR1 SGHVS, CDR2 FQNEAQ. The CDR3 loop spans 15 amino acids. Trimming pared 8 bases from V and 7 bases from J, leaving 22 bases between. The sample holds a few counts of this clonotype. The sequence came from a man in his thirties or forties who received the YFV17D yellow fever vaccine. Sequencing was performed on CD4+ T cells sorted from PBMCs, taken 45 days after the yellow fever booster vaccination. The chain links TRBV7-8 to TRBJ2-3, with D maybe TRBD2 (5 bases). The CDR3 DNA sequence: TGTGCCAGCTTACCTAGGGTGAGCGGTGGTAATACGCAGTATTTT. It codes for CASLPRVSGGNTQYF.